This TCR beta chain was sequenced in a study of cytomegalovirus exposure and HLA in healthy donors. Study information: The platform used for the 120 validation repertoires matched that of the roughly 720 first-cohort repertoires, a later analysis reported.

Unmatched junction bases numbered 12, after V lost 5 bases and J lost 3 bases. The CDR3 consists of 17 residues. The V gene's germline CDR1 is SGHAT and CDR2 FQNNGV. The donors were members of the validation cohort, which comprised 120 subjects and was separate from the first cohort of 730 or so subjects. Study outcomes and limitations: The listing of about 150 TCR beta chains classed them as cytomegalovirus-associated. Subsequent analysis found a tendency for first-cohort TCR clusters to co-occur within the 120 or so validation repertoires.

Regarding this clone: Its antigen is unidentified.

TCRdb's table, derived via immunoSEQ multiplex PCR, lists solely in-frame clones and lacks some. This sample has hundreds of thousands of clones; 86% occur once, and the top ten carry roughly 0.75%. The specimen sequenced was PBMCs. The receptor was isolated from a woman aged 18-30 years in good health and CMV-seronegative. V is TRBV11-2 and J is TRBJ2-7; 11 nucleotides align to TRBD2. The CDR3 region has the DNA TGTGCCAGCAGCCCCTTGGGCAAAACTAGCGGGAGCTACGAGCAGTACTTC. This translates into CASSPLGKTSGSYEQYF.